This entry features one T cell receptor beta chain sequence. This entry belongs to a study of blood T cell repertoires in COVID-19. Turning to the study itself: From the United States, Italy and Spain came samples of acute and convalescent COVID-19. Sources were T cells, B-cell-depleted T cells, or PBMCs; the material itself was cDNA or gDNA.

Donors in Cohort 3 who had recovered were those with two negative PCRs, healthcare professional clearance, or resolution of their symptoms. Assay: immunoSEQ multiplex PCR; the TCRdb copy retains only in-frame clones and omits some. The sample shows roughly 300,000 clones, 65% to 90% of them seen only once. The sequenced sample consisted of PBMCs or T cells enriched from blood (not recorded which). The source is a man younger than 40 who had recovered from COVID-19.

CDR3 sequence: CASSEQQNEGYTF. The CDR3 nucleotides are TGCGCCAGCAGTGAGCAACAGAACGAAGGCTACACCTTC. This chain connects TRBV10-2 to TRBJ1-2; D uncertain. This CDR3 spans 13 amino acids. Germline V gene sequence: CDR1 WSHSY, CDR2 SAAADI. V lost 2 bases to trimming and J lost 8 bases, with 12 bases between them.